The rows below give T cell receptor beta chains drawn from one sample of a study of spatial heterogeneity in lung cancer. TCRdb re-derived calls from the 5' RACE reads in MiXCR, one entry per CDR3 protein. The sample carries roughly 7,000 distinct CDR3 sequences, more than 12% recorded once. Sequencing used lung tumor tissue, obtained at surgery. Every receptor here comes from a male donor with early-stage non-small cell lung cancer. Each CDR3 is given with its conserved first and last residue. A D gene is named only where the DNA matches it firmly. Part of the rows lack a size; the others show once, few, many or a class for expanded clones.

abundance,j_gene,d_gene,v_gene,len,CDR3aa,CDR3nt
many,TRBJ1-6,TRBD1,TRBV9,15,CASSGGTGDNSPLHF,TGTGCCAGCAGCGGGGGGACAGGAGATAATTCACCCCTCCACTTT
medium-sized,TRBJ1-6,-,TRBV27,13,CASSYETGSPLHF,TGTGCCAGCAGCTATGAAACGGGTTCACCCCTCCACTTT
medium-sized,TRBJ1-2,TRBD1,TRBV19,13,CASSPTGGLGYTF,TGTGCCAGTAGTCCGACAGGGGGCTTGGGCTACACCTTC
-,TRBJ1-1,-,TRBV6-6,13,CASSTDGYTEAFF,TGTGCCAGCAGCACCGATGGGTACACTGAAGCTTTCTTT
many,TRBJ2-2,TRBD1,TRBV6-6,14,CASSPQGARGELFF,TGTGCCAGCAGTCCCCAGGGGGCGCGCGGGGAGCTGTTTTTT
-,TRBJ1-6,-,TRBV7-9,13,CASTRAGLPVLHF,TGTGCCAGCACCAGAGCGGGTCTCCCAGTCCTCCACTTT
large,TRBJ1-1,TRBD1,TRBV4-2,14,CASSQAGGRDEAFF,TGTGCCAGCAGCCAAGCAGGGGGCAGGGATGAAGCTTTCTTT
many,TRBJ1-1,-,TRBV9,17,CASSVGLTRTEQSEAFF,TGTGCCAGCAGCGTAGGGTTAACGCGGACAGAGCAAAGTGAAGCTTTCTTT
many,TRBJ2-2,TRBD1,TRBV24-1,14,CATSLQGRDGELFF,TGTGCCACCAGTTTACAGGGGCGCGACGGGGAGCTGTTTTTT
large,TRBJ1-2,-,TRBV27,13,CASCRWGVDGYTF,TGTGCCAGCTGTCGCTGGGGAGTTGATGGCTACACCTTC
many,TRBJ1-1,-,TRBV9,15,CASSLRQAPNTEAFF,TGTGCCAGCAGCCTAAGACAGGCCCCGAACACTGAAGCTTTCTTT
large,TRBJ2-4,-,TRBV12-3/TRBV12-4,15,CASSFNRLAKNIQYF,TGTGCCAGCAGTTTCAACCGATTAGCCAAAAACATTCAGTACTTC
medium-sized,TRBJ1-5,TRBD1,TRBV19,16,CASSIPGQGARQPQHF,TGTGCCAGTAGTATTCCGGGACAGGGGGCGAGGCAGCCCCAGCATTTT
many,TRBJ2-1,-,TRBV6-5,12,CASSYSGNEQFF,TGTGCCAGCAGTTACTCGGGCAATGAGCAGTTCTTC
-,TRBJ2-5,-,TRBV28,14,CASSLAGGQETQYF,TGTGCCAGCAGTTTAGCCGGAGGCCAAGAGACCCAGTACTTC
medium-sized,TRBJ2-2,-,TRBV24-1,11,CATEDTGELFF,TGTGCCACCGAAGACACCGGGGAGCTGTTTTTT
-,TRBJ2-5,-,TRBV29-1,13,CSVSGLIPETQYF,TGCAGCGTCTCGGGCCTAATCCCAGAGACCCAGTACTTC
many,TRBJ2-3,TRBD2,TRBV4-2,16,CASSQRIGREADTQYF,TGTGCCAGCAGCCAGCGAATCGGGAGGGAAGCAGATACGCAGTATTTT
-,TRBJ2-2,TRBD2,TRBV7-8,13,CANRRGEAGELFF,TGTGCGAACCGGCGGGGGGAAGCCGGGGAGCTGTTTTTT
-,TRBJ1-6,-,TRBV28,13,CASRDRRISPLHF,TGTGCCAGCAGAGACAGAAGAATTTCACCCCTCCACTTT
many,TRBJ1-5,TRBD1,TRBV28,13,CASSLEGQQPQHF,TGTGCCAGCAGTTTAGAGGGACAGCAGCCCCAGCATTTT
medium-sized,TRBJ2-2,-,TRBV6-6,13,CASKGSNTGELFF,TGTGCCAGTAAGGGTTCGAACACCGGGGAGCTGTTTTTT
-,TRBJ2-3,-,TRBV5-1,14,CASSLGTPTDTQYF,TGCGCCAGCAGTCTCGGGACTCCCACGGATACGCAGTATTTT
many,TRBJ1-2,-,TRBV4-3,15,CASSLEVGSLYGYTF,TGCGCCAGCAGCCTGGAGGTAGGGAGCCTCTATGGCTACACCTTC
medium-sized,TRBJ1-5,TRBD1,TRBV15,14,CATSIDRGNQPQHF,TGTGCCACCAGCATCGACAGGGGAAATCAGCCCCAGCATTTT
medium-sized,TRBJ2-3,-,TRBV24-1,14,CATSDRQETDTQYF,TGTGCCACCAGTGATCGGCAGGAAACAGATACGCAGTATTTT
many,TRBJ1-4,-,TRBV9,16,CASSVGLTVGTEKLFF,TGTGCCAGCAGCGTAGGTCTGACCGTTGGGACTGAAAAACTGTTTTTT
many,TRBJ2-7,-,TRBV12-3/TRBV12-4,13,CASSGPSGYEQYF,TGTGCCAGCAGCGGGCCCTCTGGATACGAGCAGTACTTC
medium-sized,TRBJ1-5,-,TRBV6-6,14,CASSLRGLYQPQHF,TGTGCCAGCAGCTTAAGAGGGTTATATCAGCCCCAGCATTTT
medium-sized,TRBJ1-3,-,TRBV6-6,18,CASTRQVVTVDSGNTIYF,TGTGCCAGCACGCGACAGGTAGTCACGGTGGACTCTGGAAACACCATATATTTT
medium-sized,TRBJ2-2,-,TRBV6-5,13,CASSPRKPGELFF,TGTGCCAGCAGCCCAAGGAAGCCCGGGGAGCTGTTTTTT
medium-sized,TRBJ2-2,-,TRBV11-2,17,CASSLGDSARRTGELFF,TGTGCCAGCAGCTTAGGCGACTCAGCAAGGCGCACCGGGGAGCTGTTTTTT
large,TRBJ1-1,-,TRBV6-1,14,CASSDTRRYTEAFF,TGTGCCAGCAGTGACACCCGACGGTACACTGAAGCTTTCTTT
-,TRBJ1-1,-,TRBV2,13,CASKLTMNTEAFF,TGTGCCAGCAAGTTAACCATGAACACTGAAGCTTTCTTT
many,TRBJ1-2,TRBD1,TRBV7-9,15,CASSFTTGVDYGYTF,TGTGCCAGCAGCTTTACGACAGGGGTGGACTATGGCTACACCTTC
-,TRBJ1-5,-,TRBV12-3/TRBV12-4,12,CASSFPGGPQHF,TGTGCCAGCAGTTTCCCGGGAGGACCCCAGCATTTT
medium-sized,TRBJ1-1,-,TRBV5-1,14,CASSLTETNTEAFF,TGCGCCAGCAGCTTGACAGAGACTAACACTGAAGCTTTCTTT
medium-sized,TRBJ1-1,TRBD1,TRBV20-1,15,CSARDPDRVTTEAFF,TGCAGTGCTAGAGATCCGGACAGGGTGACTACTGAAGCTTTCTTT
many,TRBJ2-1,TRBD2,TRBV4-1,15,CASSQETSGRTEQFF,TGCGCCAGCAGCCAAGAAACTAGCGGGAGGACAGAGCAGTTCTTC
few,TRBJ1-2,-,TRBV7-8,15,CASSPRTARNYGYTF,TGTGCCAGCAGCCCACGGACGGCTAGAAACTATGGCTACACCTTC
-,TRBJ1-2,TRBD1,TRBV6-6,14,CASSSTGTGVGYTF,TGTGCCAGCAGCTCGACCGGGACAGGAGTCGGCTACACCTTC
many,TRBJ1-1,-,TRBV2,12,CASRGTGTEAFF,TGTGCCAGCCGGGGGACTGGGACTGAAGCTTTCTTT
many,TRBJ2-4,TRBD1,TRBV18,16,CASSPEGAGAKNIQYF,TGTGCCAGCTCACCAGAGGGGGCCGGAGCCAAAAACATTCAGTACTTC
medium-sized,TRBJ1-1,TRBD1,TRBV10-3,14,CAIRARTGGTEAFF,TGTGCCATCAGAGCTAGGACAGGGGGCACTGAAGCTTTCTTT
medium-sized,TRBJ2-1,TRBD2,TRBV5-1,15,CASSLVTSGYNEQFF,TGCGCCAGCAGCTTGGTGACTAGCGGGTACAATGAGCAGTTCTTC
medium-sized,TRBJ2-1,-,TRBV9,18,CASSVGTSVFSSYNEQFF,TGTGCCAGCAGCGTGGGGACTTCGGTTTTCAGCTCCTACAATGAGCAGTTCTTC